This record concerns one T cell receptor beta chain sequence. Antigen specificity is unknown. Germline V CDR1 and CDR2: KGHDR, SFDVKD. Trimming took off 8 bases at V and 6 bases at J, with 19 bases between the two ends. The CDR3 is 14 residues long. This entry belongs to a study of CD8 T cells in Susac syndrome. CD8+ and CD4+ T cells circulating in blood were sequenced for TCR beta. Susac syndrome patients met recently defined diagnostic criteria for definite or probable disease. Study results and caveats: Clonal expansion of CD8+ cells in Susac peaked in TEMRA cells (and in active patients).

An input of 0.5 to 1 ug of RNA was subjected to reverse transcription using random hexamers. Each CDR3 protein gets one entry after TCRdb re-called the immunoSEQ multiplex PCR reads with MiXCR. The sample yields 130,000 or so distinct CDR3 sequences, roughly 94% seen once. The chain employs TRBV24-1 and TRBJ2-7; D may be TRBD1 or TRBD2 (6 bases each). The origin of this receptor is a human donor with Susac syndrome. Sequencing input: CD8+ T cells from PBMCs. As DNA, the CDR3 is TGTGCCACCAAGGAGTGGGGGGCGCGTCGCGAGCAGTACTTC. Amino acid sequence: CATKEWGARREQYF.